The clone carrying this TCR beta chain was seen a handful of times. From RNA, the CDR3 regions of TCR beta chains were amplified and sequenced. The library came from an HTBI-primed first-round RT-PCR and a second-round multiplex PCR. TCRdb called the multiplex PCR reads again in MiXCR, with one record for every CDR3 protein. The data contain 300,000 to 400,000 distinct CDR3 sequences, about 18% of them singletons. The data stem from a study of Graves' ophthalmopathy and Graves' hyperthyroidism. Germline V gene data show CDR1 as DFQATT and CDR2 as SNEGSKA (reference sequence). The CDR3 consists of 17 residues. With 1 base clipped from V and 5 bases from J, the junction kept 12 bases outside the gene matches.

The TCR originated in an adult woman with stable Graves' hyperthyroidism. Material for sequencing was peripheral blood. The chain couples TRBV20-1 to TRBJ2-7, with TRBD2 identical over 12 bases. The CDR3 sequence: CSARAGLAGLLRDEQYF. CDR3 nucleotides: TGCAGTGCTAGAGCTGGACTAGCGGGACTTTTGAGAGACGAGCAGTACTTC.